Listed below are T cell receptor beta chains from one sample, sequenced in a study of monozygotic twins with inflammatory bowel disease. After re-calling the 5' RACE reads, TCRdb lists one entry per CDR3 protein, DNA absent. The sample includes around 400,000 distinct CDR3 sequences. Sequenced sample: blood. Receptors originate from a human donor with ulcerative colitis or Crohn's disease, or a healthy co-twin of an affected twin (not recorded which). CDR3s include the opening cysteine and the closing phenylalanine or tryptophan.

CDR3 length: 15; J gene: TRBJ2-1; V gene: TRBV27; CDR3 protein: CASNVAPSSYNEQFF
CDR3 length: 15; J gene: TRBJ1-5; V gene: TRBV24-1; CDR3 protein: CATNHPRRGEQPQHF
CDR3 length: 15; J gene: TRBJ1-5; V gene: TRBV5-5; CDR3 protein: CASSLMANSNQPQHF
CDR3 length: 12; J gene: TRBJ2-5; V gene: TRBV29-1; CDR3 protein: CSVEDGGETQYF
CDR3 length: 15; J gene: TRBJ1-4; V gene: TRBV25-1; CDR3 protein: CASSHPNRLDEKLFF
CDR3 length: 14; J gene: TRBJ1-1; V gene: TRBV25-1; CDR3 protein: CASSEWGQNTEAFF
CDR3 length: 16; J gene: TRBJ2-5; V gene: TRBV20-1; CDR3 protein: CSAPPSGTGRRETQYF
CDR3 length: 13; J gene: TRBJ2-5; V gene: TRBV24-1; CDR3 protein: CATSDFRERGQYF
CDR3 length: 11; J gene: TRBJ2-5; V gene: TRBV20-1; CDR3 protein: CSASSQETQYF
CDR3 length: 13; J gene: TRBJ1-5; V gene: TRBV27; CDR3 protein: CASSLGWDQPQHF
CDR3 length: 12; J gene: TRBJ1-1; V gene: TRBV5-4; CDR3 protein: CASSVVSTEAFF
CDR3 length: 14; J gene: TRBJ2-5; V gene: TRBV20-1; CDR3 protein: CSASALAAQETQYF
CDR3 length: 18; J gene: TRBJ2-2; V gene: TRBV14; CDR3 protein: CASSQEKGTRWNTGELFF
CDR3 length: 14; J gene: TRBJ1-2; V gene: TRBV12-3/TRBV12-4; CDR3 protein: CASTLGWADYGYTF
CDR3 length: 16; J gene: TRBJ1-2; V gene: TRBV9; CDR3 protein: CASSGSRTGDIYGYTF
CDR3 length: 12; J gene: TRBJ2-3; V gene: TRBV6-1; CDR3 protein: CASSPGLRPQYF
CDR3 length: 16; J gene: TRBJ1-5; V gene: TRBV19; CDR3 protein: CASTPAGVSRNQPQHF
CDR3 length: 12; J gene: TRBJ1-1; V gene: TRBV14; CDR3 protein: CASSQRNTEAFF
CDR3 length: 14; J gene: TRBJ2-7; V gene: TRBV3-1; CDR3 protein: CASSQELMEAEQYF
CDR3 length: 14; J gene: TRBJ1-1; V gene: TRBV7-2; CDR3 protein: CASSPRQGAAEAFF
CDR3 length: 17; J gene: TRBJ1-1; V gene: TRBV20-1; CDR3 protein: CSAPTEFSTKLNTEAFF
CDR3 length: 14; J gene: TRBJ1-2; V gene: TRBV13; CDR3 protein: CASSPGPGARGYTF
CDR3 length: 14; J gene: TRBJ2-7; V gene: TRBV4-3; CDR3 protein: CASSQDSGAYEQYF
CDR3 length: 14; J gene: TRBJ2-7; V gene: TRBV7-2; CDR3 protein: CASSILTGGGEQYF
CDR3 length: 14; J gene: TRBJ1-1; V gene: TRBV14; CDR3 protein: CASSPLEVNTEAFF
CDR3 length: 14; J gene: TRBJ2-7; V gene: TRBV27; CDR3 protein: CASSLGQKAYEQYF
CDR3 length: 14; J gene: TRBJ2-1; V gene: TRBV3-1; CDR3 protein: CASSPATVGNEQFF
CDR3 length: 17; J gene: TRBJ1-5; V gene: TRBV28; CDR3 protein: CASSLYGTGFRNQPQHF
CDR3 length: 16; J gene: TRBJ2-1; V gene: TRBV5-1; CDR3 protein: CASDSGQGGVKNEQFF
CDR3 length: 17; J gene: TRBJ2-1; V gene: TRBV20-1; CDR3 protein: CSAREAGTPTPYNEQFF
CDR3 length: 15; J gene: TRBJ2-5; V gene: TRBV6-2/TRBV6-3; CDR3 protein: CASSYSYSLRETQYF
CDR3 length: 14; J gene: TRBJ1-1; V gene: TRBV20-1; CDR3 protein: CSPVGTVMNTEAFF
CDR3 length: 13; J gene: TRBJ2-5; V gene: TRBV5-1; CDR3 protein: CASSFPGQETQYF
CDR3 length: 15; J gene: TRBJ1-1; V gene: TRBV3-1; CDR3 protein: CASSQDGPGVRAAFF
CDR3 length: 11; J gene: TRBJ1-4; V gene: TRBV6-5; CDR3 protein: CASRSQEKLFF
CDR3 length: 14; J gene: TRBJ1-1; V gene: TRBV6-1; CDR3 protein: CASSQVQGATEAFF
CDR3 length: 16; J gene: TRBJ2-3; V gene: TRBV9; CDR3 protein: CASSVRGRLGTDTQYF
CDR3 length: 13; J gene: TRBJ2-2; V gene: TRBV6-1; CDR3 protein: CASIRQGSGELFF
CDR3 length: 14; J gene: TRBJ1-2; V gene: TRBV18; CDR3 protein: CASSPQDGHYGYTF
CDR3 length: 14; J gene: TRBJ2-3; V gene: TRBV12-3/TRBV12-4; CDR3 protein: CASNPDRGGDTQYF
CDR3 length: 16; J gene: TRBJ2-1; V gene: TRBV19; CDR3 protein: CASSIREPAAGNEQFF
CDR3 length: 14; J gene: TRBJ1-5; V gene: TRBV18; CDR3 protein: CASSPQTSDQPQHF
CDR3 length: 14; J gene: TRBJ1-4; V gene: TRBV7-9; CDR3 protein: CASTPFGTNEKLFF
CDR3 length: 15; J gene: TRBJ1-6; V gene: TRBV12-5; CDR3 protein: CASPASILYNSPLHF
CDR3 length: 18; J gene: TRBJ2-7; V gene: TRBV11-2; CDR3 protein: CASSFKGSDSLGGYEQYF
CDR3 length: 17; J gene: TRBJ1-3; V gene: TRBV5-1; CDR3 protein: CASSLGTGGRSGNTIYF
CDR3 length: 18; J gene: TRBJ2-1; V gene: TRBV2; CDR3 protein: CASSVVNVGGGAYNEQFF